Below are 21 T cell receptor beta chains sequenced from a single sample in a study of human T cells and chemical hapten exposure. This sample's time point: pre-sensitization, week 0. Treatment of the sample: therapeutic diphenylcyclopropenone sensitization with weekly scalp DPC. Each CDR3 protein is one row after TCRdb ran MiXCR on the RACE reads. The sample contains more than 300,000 distinct CDR3 sequences, approximately 5% of which appear only once. The sample consisted of whole blood, taken in connection with sensitization to the hapten diphenylcyclopropenone (DPC). Receptors originate from a woman between 18 and 30 years old with alopecia areata. Some clones in this sample may be carry-over from other donors' samples.

This clonotype turned up a few times. This chain uses TRBV10-3 with TRBJ2-7; D call uncertain. The CDR3 contains 12 residues. Germline V gene sequence: CDR1 ENHRY, CDR2 SYGVKD. Trimming cost V 3 bases and J 5 bases, with 8 bases left between them. The CDR3 bases are TGTGCCATCAGTGATCCAGGCAACGAGCAGTACTTC. It translates to CAISDPGNEQYF.

The table lists this clonotype with a few counts. The chain links TRBV6-2 or TRBV6-3 to TRBJ2-1; D is unclear. Germline values: CDR1 MNHEY, CDR2 SVGEGT. This CDR3 spans 12 amino acids. V dropped 4 bases and J dropped 4 bases, with 5 bases sitting between them. This CDR3 reads CASSFVYNEQFF. In DNA form, the CDR3 reads TGTGCCAGCAGTTTTGTGTACAATGAGCAGTTCTTC.

Concerning this clonotype: A single base separates this from a much larger clone, so it may be a read error. This chain connects TRBV9 to TRBJ2-3, with D hard to call. Germline CDR1 and CDR2: SGDLS and YYNGEE. The CDR3 loop spans 16 amino acids. Trimming stripped 0 bases from V and 0 bases from J, with 11 bases between. CDR3 in DNA: TGTGCCAGCAGCGTAGCGGCTCCTACTAGCACAGATACGCAGTATTTT. This sequence encodes CASSVAAPTSTDTQYF. Drawing the rest from reference TRBV9 and TRBJ2-3, the complete variable domain is DSGVTQTPKHLITATGQRVTLRCSPRSGDLSVYWYQQSLDQGLQFLIQYYNGEERAKGNILERFSAQQFPDLHSELNLSSLELGDSALYFCASSVAAPTSTDTQYFGPGTRLTVL.

This clonotype was recorded many times. V usage is TRBV4-1 and J usage is TRBJ2-1, with 8 bases lining up with TRBD1. The CDR3 consists of 13 residues. Losses at the gene ends were 0 bases for V and 9 bases for J; bases not matched to a gene: 1. CDR1 MGHRA and CDR2 YSYEKL come from the germline V gene. Written as DNA, the CDR3 is TGCGCCAGCAGCCAAGACAGGGGGCTTGAGCAGTTCTTC. Encoded protein: CASSQDRGLEQFF.

This clonotype came up many times. This chain joins TRBV7-9 and TRBJ1-6, with D unclear. The germline V gene has CDR1 SEHNR and CDR2 FQNEAQ (reference sequence). The CDR3 extends over 12 amino acids. V lost 5 bases and J lost 8, with 7 bases in between. CDR3 bases: TGTGCCAGCAGCACCAACGATTCACCCCTCCACTTT. Its protein product is CASSTNDSPLHF.

This clonotype was seen many times. This chain joins TRBV5-5 and TRBJ1-6; TRBD1 aligns across 7 bases. V shed 4 bases and J 0 bases; nucleotides not matched to a gene: 10. This CDR3 has 18 residues. Germline loops: CDR1 SGHKS, CDR2 YYEKEE (reference sequence). The CDR3 sequence: CASSGWGQSSSYNSPLHF. The DNA of the CDR3 is TGTGCCAGCAGCGGATGGGGACAGTCGAGCTCCTATAATTCACCCCTCCACTTT.

This clonotype was observed many times. The rearrangement uses TRBV6-1 and TRBJ2-7, with 7 nucleotides matching TRBD2. The CDR3 has 15 residues. Per the germline V gene, CDR1 is MNHNS and CDR2 is SASEGT. Trimming at V came to 3 bases and at J to 0 bases, leaving 5 bases not matched to a gene. Here the CDR3 reads CASSERAGSSYEQYF. The DNA for the CDR3 is TGTGCCAGCAGTGAGAGAGCGGGAAGCTCCTACGAGCAGTACTTC.

This chain connects TRBV6-5 to TRBJ1-1; no clear D. CDR1 and CDR2 (germline): MNHEY, SVGAGI. V lost 4 bases, J lost 2 bases, and 11 bases lay in between. The CDR3 is 14 residues long. CDR3 amino acids: CASSFSDTNTEAFF. The CDR3 coding sequence is TGTGCCAGCAGTTTTTCAGACACAAACACTGAAGCTTTCTTT.

There are many counts of this clonotype. The V gene is TRBV12-3 or TRBV12-4, the J gene TRBJ1-3; D call uncertain. Trimming stripped 6 bases from V and 6 bases from J, with 15 bases between. The CDR3 is 14 amino acids. The chain's CDR3 is CASRTRTQENTIYF. In nucleotides, the CDR3 is TGTGCCAGCAGGACCCGGACCCAGGAAAACACCATATATTTT.

This clonotype was seen a handful of times. V usage is TRBV12-5 and J usage is TRBJ2-1; D not certain. V shed 7 bases and J shed 0 bases, with 13 bases lying between them. The CDR3 is 15 amino acids. CDR1 LGHNT and CDR2 FRNRAP come from the germline V gene. This chain's CDR3 is CASAIDGSSYNEQFF. The CDR3, as DNA: TGTGCTAGTGCCATCGACGGAAGCTCCTACAATGAGCAGTTCTTC.

This clonotype was counted at least ten times. V gene TRBV29-1 combines with J gene TRBJ2-3; TRBD1 matches at 7 bases. Germline assignment: CDR1 SQVTM and CDR2 ANQGSEA. The CDR3 has 13 amino acids. The trim removed 6 bases at V and 0 bases at J, leaving 3 bases unmatched. This CDR3 reads CSVLQGSTDTQYF. CDR3 DNA: TGCAGCGTACTACAGGGGAGCACAGATACGCAGTATTTT.

In this sample, this clonotype turned up a few times. J is TRBJ2-6 and V is TRBV27; unclear D gene. Germline CDR1 is MNHEY and CDR2 is SMNVEV (reference sequence). CDR3 length: 17 residues. Trimming took off 1 base at V and 2 bases at J, with 12 bases between the two ends. CDR3 residues: CASSLLREVAGANVLTF. The CDR3 bases are TGTGCCAGCAGTTTATTACGAGAGGTTGCTGGGGCCAACGTCCTGACTTTC.

This clonotype was seen many times. J is TRBJ2-3 and V is TRBV27, with unresolved D. Trimming removed 6 bases from V and 2 bases from J, with 9 bases in between. Germline V gene sequence: CDR1 MNHEY, CDR2 SMNVEV (reference sequence). This CDR3 has 13 amino acids. The DNA of the CDR3 is TGTGCCAGCAGCTCCTGGGACACAGATACGCAGTATTTT. Translating it yields CASSSWDTDTQYF.

The V and J genes are TRBV5-5 and TRBJ1-1; D is possibly TRBD1 (6 bases). V was cut by 5 bases and J by 3 bases, with 14 bases left in between. The CDR3 is 14 amino acids. The germline CDR1 and CDR2 sequences are SGHKS and YYEKEE (reference sequence). Here the CDR3 reads CASSIQGSDTEAFF. The CDR3 coding sequence is TGTGCCAGCAGTATACAGGGTAGCGACACTGAAGCTTTCTTT.

This clonotype has at least ten counts. The genes are TRBV7-2 and TRBJ2-3; D ambiguous. Germline V CDR1 and CDR2: SGHTA, FQGNSA. The ends were cut back, 4 bases at V and 1 base at J, with 6 bases in the middle. The CDR3 spans 13 residues. The CDR3 DNA reads as TGTGCCAGCAGCTGGACCCGCACAGATACGCAGTATTTT. This codes for CASSWTRTDTQYF.

This clonotype was detected many times. The chain joins TRBV5-4 to TRBJ2-3; TRBD2 aligns across 13 bases. The CDR3 sequence is 20 residues long. Germline CDR1 reads SGHNT; CDR2 reads YYREEE (reference sequence). J was trimmed by 3 bases and V by 5 bases; bases with no gene match: 18. As DNA, the CDR3 is TGTGCCAGCAGTCCTACCGGGACTAGCGGGGCGGTGAGGGGGACAGATACGCAGTATTTT. Encoded protein: CASSPTGTSGAVRGTDTQYF.

This clonotype came up a few times. The V gene is TRBV28, the J gene TRBJ2-7; D perhaps matches TRBD2 (5 bases). V shed 3 bases and J shed 5 bases, with 14 bases lying between them. Per the germline V gene, CDR1 is MDHEN and CDR2 is SYDVKM. CDR3 length: 14 amino acids. CDR3 nucleotides: TGTGCCAGCAGTTTGAGGGTGAATTGCCACGAGCAGTACTTC. It codes for CASSLRVNCHEQYF.

This clonotype occurred a few times. The chain has TRBV5-4 and TRBJ2-7; possibly TRBD2 for D (5 bases). The V end was cut by 2 bases, the J end by 6 bases, with 15 bases between. CDR1 is SGHNT and CDR2 is YYREEE in the germline V gene (reference sequence). This CDR3 is 14 amino acids long. CDR3 DNA sequence: TGTGCCAGCAGCTTTACGAGGGATCCGGGCGAGCAGTACTTC. It specifies CASSFTRDPGEQYF. The variable domain in full, completed from reference TRBV5-4 and TRBJ2-7, reads ETGVTQSPTHLIKTRGQQVTLRCSSQSGHNTVSWYQQALGQGPQFIFQYYREEENGRGNFPPRFSGLQFPNYSSELNVNALELDDSALYLCASSFTRDPGEQYFGPGTRLTVT.

Ten or more counts support this clonotype. The chain links TRBV10-3 to TRBJ1-1; D is perhaps TRBD1 (6 bases). The CDR3 is made up of 13 amino acids. Germline V gives CDR1 ENHRY, CDR2 SYGVKD. Trimming removed 11 bases from V and 6 bases from J, with 19 bases in between. The CDR3 is CAHRTQGGSEAFF. The CDR3 DNA reads as TGTGCCCATCGAACACAGGGAGGATCTGAAGCTTTCTTT.

This chain links TRBV19 with TRBJ2-1; TRBD2 matches 7 bases. Germline V gives CDR1 LNHDA, CDR2 SQIVND (reference sequence). After removal of 5 bases from V and 0 bases from J, the junction contained 7 bases not matched to a gene. The CDR3 spans 16 residues. The CDR3 DNA reads TGTGCCAGTAGTCCTTGGGAGGGAGACTCCTACAATGAGCAGTTCTTC. Translating it yields CASSPWEGDSYNEQFF.

V is TRBV27 and J is TRBJ2-5, with a possible D match to TRBD2 (6 bases). Per germline, CDR1 MNHEY and CDR2 SMNVEV (reference sequence). This CDR3 comprises 15 residues. V shed 3 bases and J shed 4 bases, with 15 bases lying between them. In DNA form, the CDR3 reads TGTGCCAGCAGTTTCTTCCGCTCCGGGGGAGAGACCCAGTACTTC. Its translation is CASSFFRSGGETQYF.